Listed below are T cell receptor beta chains from one sample, sequenced in a study of cytomegalovirus exposure and HLA in healthy donors. The method was immunoSEQ multiplex PCR; TCRdb's version includes in-frame clones alone and lacks a portion of them. Of 200,000 to 250,000 clones detected, about 81% appear once; the ten largest clones hold roughly 7.4%. Source material: PBMCs. These receptor sequences come from a woman in her fifties or sixties in good health and CMV-seropositive. Both conserved end residues are part of each CDR3. D genes are given only for firm matches. Clone size is stated in some rows and not others, as once, few, many or a class when expanded.

TRBJ2-2,.,.,TRBV5-1,CASSLKQTNTGELFF,TGCGCCAGCAGCTTGAAACAGACGAACACCGGGGAGCTGTTTTTT
TRBJ2-1,few,TRBD2,TRBV5-1,CASRPLTSGSSYNEQFF,TGCGCCAGCAGACCTCTCACTAGCGGGAGCTCCTACAATGAGCAGTTCTTC
TRBJ2-1,few,TRBD2,TRBV10-3,CAISETSSGRGNEQFF,TGTGCCATCAGTGAGACGAGTAGCGGGAGGGGAAATGAGCAGTTCTTC
TRBJ2-5,few,TRBD2,TRBV7-9,CASGLEGETQYF,TGTGCCAGCGGACTAGAAGGGGAGACCCAGTACTTC
TRBJ2-7,.,TRBD2,TRBV2,CASSEGGSPYEQYF,TGTGCCAGCAGTGAAGGCGGGAGCCCCTACGAGCAGTACTTC
TRBJ2-1,.,TRBD2,TRBV12-5,CASGLGGLAGGEQFF,TGTGCTAGTGGTTTGGGGGGACTAGCGGGCGGCGAGCAGTTCTTC
TRBJ2-2,.,.,TRBV6-5,CASSSQQGSGELFF,TGTGCCAGCAGTTCCCAGCAGGGTTCCGGGGAGCTGTTTTTT
TRBJ1-1,.,TRBD1,TRBV10-1,CASSASGTGGTEAFF,TGCGCCAGCAGTGCCTCGGGGACAGGGGGCACTGAAGCTTTCTTT
TRBJ2-1,few,.,TRBV19,CASSARTANEQFF,TGTGCCAGTAGTGCCCGGACAGCCAATGAGCAGTTCTTC
TRBJ1-5,.,.,TRBV7-9,CASSFGGQPQHF,TGTGCCAGCAGCTTTGGAGGTCAGCCCCAGCATTTT
TRBJ2-3,.,.,TRBV7-2,CASSLASRFTDTQYF,TGTGCCAGCAGCTTAGCGAGTCGGTTTACAGATACGCAGTATTTT
TRBJ1-3,.,TRBD1,TRBV9,CASSVAGGAGVSGNTIYF,TGTGCCAGCAGCGTAGCAGGGGGCGCAGGGGTATCTGGAAACACCATATATTTT
TRBJ2-1,.,.,TRBV27,CASSFGSVSYNEQFF,TGTGCCAGCAGTTTCGGGTCAGTTTCCTACAATGAGCAGTTCTTC
TRBJ2-5,.,.,TRBV27,CASSFSGGLGETQYF,TGTGCCAGCAGTTTCAGCGGTGGGCTGGGAGAGACCCAGTACTTC
TRBJ1-1,.,.,TRBV6-6,CASIFGFEAFF,TGTGCCAGCATATTCGGGTTTGAAGCTTTCTTT
TRBJ1-1,.,.,TRBV6-4,CASSDSYRVITEAFF,TGTGCCAGCAGTGACTCCTACAGGGTCATCACTGAAGCTTTCTTT
TRBJ1-1,.,TRBD1,TRBV5-1,CASSLGTGGIGEAFF,TGCGCCAGCAGCTTGGGGACAGGGGGCATAGGTGAAGCTTTCTTT
TRBJ2-3,.,.,TRBV18,CASFRSGDRNTQYF,TGTGCCAGCTTTAGGTCGGGGGATAGGAATACGCAGTATTTT
TRBJ1-6,.,.,TRBV2,CANRLDSSHSPLHF,TGTGCCAACCGACTGGACAGTTCGCATTCACCCCTCCACTTT
TRBJ2-1,.,.,TRBV9,CASSLGLSSNEQFF,TGTGCCAGCAGCCTGGGACTTAGTAGCAATGAGCAGTTCTTC
TRBJ2-3,.,.,TRBV19,CASSIQGRRDTQYF,TGTGCCAGTAGTATACAGGGCCGGAGAGATACGCAGTATTTT
TRBJ1-2,.,.,TRBV25-1,CASSESGRPGDYGYTF,TGTGCCAGCAGTGAATCAGGACGGCCGGGGGACTATGGCTACACCTTC
TRBJ2-1,.,.,TRBV19,CASSQGNEQFF,TGTGCCAGTTCCCAGGGCAATGAGCAGTTCTTC
TRBJ2-3,once,.,TRBV4-2,CASSQSPRSTDTQYF,TGTGCCAGCAGCCAGTCACCTCGGAGCACAGATACGCAGTATTTT
TRBJ1-2,few,.,TRBV4-1,CASSHLGGNYGYTF,TGCGCCAGCAGCCATCTGGGAGGGAACTATGGCTACACCTTC
TRBJ2-7,.,.,TRBV10-3,CAIGGVGGSYEQYF,TGTGCCATCGGCGGGGTGGGCGGATCCTACGAGCAGTACTTC
TRBJ2-1,.,TRBD2,TRBV5-1,CASSFVGGTDSRYEQFF,TGCGCCAGCAGCTTTGTCGGGGGGACTGACTCAAGGTATGAGCAGTTCTTC